Sequencing of this TCR beta chain was carried out in a study of tissue T cells after allogeneic stem cell transplantation. Sequenced by immunoSEQ multiplex PCR; TCRdb stores in-frame clones only, minus some. Of roughly 6,600 clones listed, around half are singletons. This CDR3 has 13 amino acids. Looked up from germline, CDR1 is KGHPV and CDR2 is FQNQEV (reference sequence). The ends were cut back, 5 bases at V and 2 bases at J, with 8 bases in the middle. A word on this clone: Gene labels here are mouse ones. The read ends 1 residue early relative to the CDR3; the germline J gene fills the gap.

Time point defined: mouse harvest day 7 after allogeneic transplant. Each mouse received 10^7 T-cell-depleted marrow cells plus 10^6 splenic CD5+ T cells by tail vein. This chain links TRBV26 with TRBJ2-3, with D possibly being TRBD1 (6 bases). The sequence came from a female BALB/c mouse given C57BL/6 T cells with graft-versus-host disease after an allogeneic hematopoietic cell transplant. Sequencing input: lymph node tissue. Partial CDR3 DNA: TGTGCCAGCAGTTGGGACAATGCAGAAACGCTGTAT. It encodes CASSWDNAETLY. The whole CDR3 region reads CASSWDNAETLYF.